This paragraph covers one TCR beta chain sequence. Its matching antigen is unknown. This sample stems from a study of shared clonotypes between healthy human individuals. Looking at the study overall: Researchers drew samples from two women and three men aged 18 to 49. The plates for each donor numbered three CD4 naive, three CD4 memory, two CD8 naive and one CD8 memory. Regarding the study as a whole: Larger richness was generally estimated for naive than memory subsets.

V was pared by 2 bases and J by 4 bases, with 20 bases between. This CDR3 region has 18 residues. CDR1 and CDR2 (germline): SGHTA, FQGTGA. Assay runs were performed at deep level. TCRdb's copy holds only in-frame clones and misses some; the assay was immunoSEQ multiplex PCR. The table lists 2 million to 2.5 million clones, just over 90% of them singletons. The V gene is TRBV7-3, the J gene TRBJ2-2; TRBD2 might be the D (5 bases). The material sequenced was naive CD4+ T cells from PBMCs. Subset noted: CD45RA+ positively selected. This clonotype was obtained from a man aged 18 to 35 in good health. Some clones in this sample may be carry-over from other donors' samples. The CDR3 reads CASSLGLERSQGTGELFF. CDR3 DNA: TGTGCCAGCAGCTTAGGACTCGAGCGGTCCCAAGGCACCGGGGAGCTGTTTTTT. The full variable domain, completed using reference TRBV7-3 and TRBJ2-2, is GAGVSQTPSNKVTEKGKYVELRCDPISGHTALYWYRQSLGQGPEFLIYFQGTGAADDSGLPNDRFFAVRPEGSVSTLKIQRTERGDSAVYLCASSLGLERSQGTGELFFGEGSRLTVL.